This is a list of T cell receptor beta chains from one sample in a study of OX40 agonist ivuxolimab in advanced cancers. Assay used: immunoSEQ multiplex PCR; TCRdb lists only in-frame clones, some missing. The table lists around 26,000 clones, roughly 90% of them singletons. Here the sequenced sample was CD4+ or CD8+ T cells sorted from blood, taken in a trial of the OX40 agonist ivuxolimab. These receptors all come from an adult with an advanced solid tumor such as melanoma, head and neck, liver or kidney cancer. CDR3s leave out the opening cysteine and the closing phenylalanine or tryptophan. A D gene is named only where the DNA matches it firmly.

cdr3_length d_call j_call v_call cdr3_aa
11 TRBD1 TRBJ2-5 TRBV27 ASRKTGEETQY
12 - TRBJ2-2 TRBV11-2 ASSASTDTGELF
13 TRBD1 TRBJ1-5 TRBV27 ASSFSKTGRQPQH
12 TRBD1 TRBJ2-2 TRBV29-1 SAKGQGWTGELF
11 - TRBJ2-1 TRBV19 ASKGRIYDEQF
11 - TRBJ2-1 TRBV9 ASSLSPYNEQF
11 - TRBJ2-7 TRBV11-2 ASSLGLTYEQY
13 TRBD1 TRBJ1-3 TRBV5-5 ASSFVPGQGDTIY
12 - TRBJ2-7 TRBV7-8 ASNHDGQIHEQY
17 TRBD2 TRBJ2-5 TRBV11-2 ASSSTSGTSGMYQETQY
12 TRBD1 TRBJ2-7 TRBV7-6 ASSPGTGPYEQY
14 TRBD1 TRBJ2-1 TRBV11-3 ASSLRGTGIYNEQF
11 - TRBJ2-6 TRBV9 ASSGSGANVLT
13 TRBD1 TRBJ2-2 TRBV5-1 ASSLGDRDPGELF
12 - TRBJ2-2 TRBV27 ASSLFGTHGELF
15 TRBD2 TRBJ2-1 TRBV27 ASSPSSGSLSYNEQF
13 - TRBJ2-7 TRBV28 ASSLAPVGDHEQY
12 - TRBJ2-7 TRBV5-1 ASSLDEINYEQY
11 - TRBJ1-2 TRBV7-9 ASSPQVPGGYT
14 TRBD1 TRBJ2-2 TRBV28 ASSPGTGANTGELF
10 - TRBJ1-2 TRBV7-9 ASSLAQGGYT
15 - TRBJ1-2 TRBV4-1 ASSPRTGPAFDYGYT
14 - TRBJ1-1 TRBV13 ASSLADTQRNTEAF
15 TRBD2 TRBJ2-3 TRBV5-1 ASSLEPSGSLTDTQY
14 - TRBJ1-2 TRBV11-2 ASSLDLTGSNYGYT
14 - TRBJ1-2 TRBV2 AIIASDRRPSYGYT
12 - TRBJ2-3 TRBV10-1 ASSQRTTGDTQY
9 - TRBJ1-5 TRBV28 ASTLGGPQH
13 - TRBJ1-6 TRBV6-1 ASSEEGGNNSPLH
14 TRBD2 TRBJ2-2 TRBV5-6 ASRNSGRGNTGELF
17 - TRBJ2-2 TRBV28 ASSFPPSGTAFSTGELF
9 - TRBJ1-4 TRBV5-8 ASSLAEKLF
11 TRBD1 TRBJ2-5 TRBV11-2 ASSFLTGQTQY
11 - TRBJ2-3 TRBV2 ASSPQGPDTQY
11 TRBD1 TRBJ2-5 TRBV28 ASSYRGRETQY
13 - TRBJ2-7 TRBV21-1 ASSSPSGGSYEQY
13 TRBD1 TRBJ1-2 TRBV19 ASSFGQGAVHGYT
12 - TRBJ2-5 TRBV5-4 ASSPGDSQETQY
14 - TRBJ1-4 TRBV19 ASSMGTRGLNEKLF
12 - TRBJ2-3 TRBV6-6 ASSDPSGTDTQY
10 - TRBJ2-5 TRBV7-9 ATSGIQETQY
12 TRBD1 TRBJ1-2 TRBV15 ATSPGTGFYGYT
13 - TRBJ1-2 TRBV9 ASSGSPQGNYGYT
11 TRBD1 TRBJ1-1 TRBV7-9 ASSQGAITEAF
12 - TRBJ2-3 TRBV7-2 ASSLDLVLGTQY
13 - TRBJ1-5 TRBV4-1 ASSQDQGGNQPQH
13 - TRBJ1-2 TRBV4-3 ASSQIGERVYGYT
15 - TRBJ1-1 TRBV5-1 ASSLGYGEQGGYEAF
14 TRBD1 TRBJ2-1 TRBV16 ASSQSGQAFSNEQF
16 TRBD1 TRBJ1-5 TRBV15 ATSGRDRGLYSNQPQH
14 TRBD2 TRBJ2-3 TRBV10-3 AISEMSGGSTDTQY
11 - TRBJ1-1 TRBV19 ASINREYTEAF
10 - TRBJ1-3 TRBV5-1 ASSLSGNTIY